This entry features one T cell receptor (beta chain) sequence. The data belong to a study of shared clonotypes between healthy human individuals. Some clones are missing from TCRdb's copy, which holds only in-frame ones; the method was immunoSEQ multiplex PCR. The sample has millions of clones; 85% to 95% are singletons. The TCR was taken from a man younger than 35 in good health. What was sequenced was naive CD4+ T cells sorted from blood. The subset is: CD45RA+ positively selected.

DNA for the CDR3: TGCAGCGTTGACTCGGACAGGGCTGATACGCAGTATTTT. Its translation is CSVDSDRADTQYF. The J gene is TRBJ2-3, the V gene TRBV29-1; 8 nucleotides line up with TRBD1. Germline-derived CDR1 and CDR2 are SQVTM and ANQGSEA. The CDR3 is 13 amino acids. V shed 3 bases and J 6 bases; nucleotides not matched to a gene: 5.